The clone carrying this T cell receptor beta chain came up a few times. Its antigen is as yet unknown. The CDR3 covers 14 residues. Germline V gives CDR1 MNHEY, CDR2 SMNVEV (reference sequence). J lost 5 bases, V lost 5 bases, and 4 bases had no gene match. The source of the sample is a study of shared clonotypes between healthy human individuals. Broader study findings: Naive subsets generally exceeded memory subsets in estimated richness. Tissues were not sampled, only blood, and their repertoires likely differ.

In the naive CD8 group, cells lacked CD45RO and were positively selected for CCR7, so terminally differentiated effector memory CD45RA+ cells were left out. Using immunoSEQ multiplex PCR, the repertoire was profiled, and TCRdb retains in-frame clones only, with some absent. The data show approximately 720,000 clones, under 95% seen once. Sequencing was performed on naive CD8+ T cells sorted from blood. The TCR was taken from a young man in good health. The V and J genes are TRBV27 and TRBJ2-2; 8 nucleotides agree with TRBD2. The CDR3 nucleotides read TGTGCCAGCAGTGCGGGACTAGGTACCGGGGAGCTGTTTTTT. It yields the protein CASSAGLGTGELFF.